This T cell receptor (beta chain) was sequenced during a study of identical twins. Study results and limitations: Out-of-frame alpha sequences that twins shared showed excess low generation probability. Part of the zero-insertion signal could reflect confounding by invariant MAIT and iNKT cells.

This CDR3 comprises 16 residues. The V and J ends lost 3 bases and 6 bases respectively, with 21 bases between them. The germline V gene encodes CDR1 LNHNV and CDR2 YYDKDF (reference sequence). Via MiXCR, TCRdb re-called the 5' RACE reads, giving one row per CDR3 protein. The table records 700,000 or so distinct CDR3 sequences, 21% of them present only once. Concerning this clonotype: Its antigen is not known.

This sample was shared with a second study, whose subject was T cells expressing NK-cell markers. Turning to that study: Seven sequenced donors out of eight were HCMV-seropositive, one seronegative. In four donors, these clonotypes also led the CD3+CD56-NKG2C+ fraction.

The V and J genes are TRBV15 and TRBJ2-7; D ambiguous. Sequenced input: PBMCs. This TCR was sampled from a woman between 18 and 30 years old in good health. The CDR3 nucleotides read TGTGCCACCAGCAGGGGAAGGTTGGGCGGTATAGGCGAGCAGTACTTC. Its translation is CATSRGRLGGIGEQYF.